The sequence of this T cell receptor (beta chain) was determined in a study of human T cells and chemical hapten exposure. CDR1 is KGHSH and CDR2 is LQKENI in the germline V gene. V was clipped by 4 bases and J by 1 base, with 10 bases between them. There are 14 residues in the CDR3. Time point of the sample: patch test 1, 2 weeks after DPC sensitization. Treatment meaning: therapeutic diphenylcyclopropenone sensitization with weekly scalp DPC. As the library was built, unique molecular identifiers were attached to individual cDNA molecules. Per the study methods: The median was around 89,000 TCRs per sample, ranging roughly 20,000 to 750,000. TCRdb recomputed calls from the RACE reads with MiXCR, one row per CDR3 protein. Here the V and J calls rest on TCRdb's processing, not on the authors' analysis. The sample carries 95,000 to 150,000 distinct CDR3 sequences, roughly 13% recorded once.

The chain carries TRBV18 and TRBJ1-1, with a weak D call TRBD1 (5 bases). Sequencing used whole blood, obtained in connection with sensitization to the hapten diphenylcyclopropenone (DPC). The receptor comes from a man aged 18 to 30 with alopecia areata. Some clones in this sample may be carry-over from other donors' samples. The CDR3 DNA reads as TGTGCCAGCTCACAGGGGTCGGGGAACACTGAAGCTTTCTTT. Protein: CASSQGSGNTEAFF.